These 28 T cell receptor beta chains originate from one sample sequenced in a study of vaccination and CD4 T cells after COVID-19. Treatment described: roughly ten-day PBMC culture with coronavirus spike peptide pools or control peptides (ViraFEST assay). Oncomine TCR Beta short-read sequencing was applied to DNA from cultured CD4+ T cells. TCRdb reprocessed the PCR reads via MiXCR and lists one record per CDR3 protein. The sample carries 8,000 to 10,000 distinct CDR3 sequences, more than 35% recorded once. Which antigens these TCRs recognize remains unknown. Specimen: CD4+ T cells from blood, cultured in vitro. These receptors came from a human donor who had recovered from COVID-19.

This clonotype was seen a single time. A single base separates this from a much larger clone, so it may be a read error. A read error is likely, as this CDR3 ends without the conserved phenylalanine or tryptophan. This chain connects TRBV20-1 to TRBJ1-2, with 10 nucleotides matching TRBD1. This CDR3 has 16 amino acids. From germline, CDR1 is DFQATT and CDR2 SNEGSKA (reference sequence). V shed 0 bases and J 4 bases; nucleotides not matched to a gene: 8. For the CDR3, the DNA is TGCAGTGCTAGAGATACCGGGACAGGGGCGATCTATGGCTACACCCTC. This gives the protein CSARDTGTGAIYGYTL.

The CDR3 DNA reads as TGTGCCAGCAGTTACACGCCCTCGACAGGGGAGCAGCCCCAGCATTTT. Protein sequence: CASSYTPSTGEQPQHF. The chain couples TRBV6-2 or TRBV6-3 to TRBJ1-5; 8 bases match TRBD1. Trimming removed 2 bases from V and 7 bases from J; junction bases left unmatched: 10. The CDR3 is 16 residues long. Germline loops: CDR1 MNHEY, CDR2 SVGEGT.

This sequence joins TRBV19 and TRBJ2-1, with D hard to call. Germline CDR1 and CDR2: LNHDA and SQIVND (reference sequence). V was clipped by 4 bases and J by 2 bases, with 9 bases between them. This CDR3 is built from 14 residues. CDR3 in amino acids: CASSRQQAYNEQFF. CDR3 coding DNA: TGTGCCAGTAGTAGGCAGCAGGCCTACAATGAGCAGTTCTTC.

The chain links TRBV2 to TRBJ1-2; TRBD1 matches 7 bases. Per the germline V gene, CDR1 is SNHLY and CDR2 is FYNNEI. V lost 3 bases, J lost 5 bases, and 6 bases stayed unmatched. CDR3 size: 14 residues. In DNA form, the CDR3 reads TGTGCCAGCAGTGACCGCGGGACAGCGTATGGCTACACCTTC. Its translation is CASSDRGTAYGYTF.

Sample share makes this clonotype large (0.1 to 1%). The chain couples TRBV6-1 to TRBJ2-3; D is unresolved. V was clipped by 5 bases and J by 3 bases, with 18 bases between them. The germline V gene encodes CDR1 MNHNS and CDR2 SASEGT. The length of the CDR3 is 16 residues. The CDR3 DNA follows: TGTGCCAGCAGTCTCAGAGTGTCGCCCCAGACAGATACGCAGTATTTT. It yields the protein CASSLRVSPQTDTQYF.

The V and J genes are TRBV19 and TRBJ2-2; the match to TRBD1 covers 9 bases. There are 14 residues in the CDR3. The germline CDR1 and CDR2 sequences are LNHDA and SQIVND (reference sequence). V shed 7 bases, J shed 5 bases, and the junction held 5 bases outside the gene matches. This CDR3 is CASTLTGGTGELFF. In nucleotides, the CDR3 is TGTGCCAGTACCTTGACAGGGGGGACCGGGGAGCTGTTTTTT. Supplemented by reference TRBV19 and TRBJ2-2, the full variable domain reads DGGITQSPKYLFRKEGQNVTLSCEQNLNHDAMYWYRQDPGQGLRLIYYSQIVNDFQKGDIAEGYSVSREKKESFPLTVTSAQKNPTAFYLCASTLTGGTGELFFGEGSRLTVL.

The CDR3 coding sequence is TGTGCCAGCAGCCAAGATATGAGCCGAGCGCATGGCTACACCTTC. This gives the protein CASSQDMSRAHGYTF. J is TRBJ1-2 and V is TRBV3-1; no definite D call. The CDR3 has 15 amino acids. CDR1 and CDR2 (germline): LGHDT, YNNKEL (reference sequence). V was cut by 0 bases and J by 6 bases, with 14 bases left in between.

The rearrangement joins TRBV7-2 to TRBJ2-1; 7 nucleotides agree with TRBD1. With 5 bases clipped from V and 5 bases from J, the junction kept 9 bases outside the gene matches. Germline CDR1 reads SGHTA; CDR2 reads FQGNSA. This CDR3 region has 15 residues. The CDR3 is CASSTSGQNNNEQFF. In DNA, the CDR3 is TGTGCCAGCAGCACCTCGGGACAGAACAACAATGAGCAGTTCTTC.

This clonotype was detected only a few times. J is TRBJ2-5 and V is TRBV15; maybe TRBD1 (6 bases). V shed 3 bases and J shed 1 base, with 9 bases lying between them. Looked up from germline, CDR1 is LNHNV and CDR2 is YYDKDF (reference sequence). The CDR3 spans 14 residues. The CDR3 region has the DNA TGTGCCACCAGCAGGACAGGCCCCCAAGAGACCCAGTACTTC. Amino acid sequence: CATSRTGPQETQYF.

This clonotype was seen a few times. V gene TRBV19 combines with J gene TRBJ2-3; 12 bases fit TRBD2. This CDR3 is built from 17 residues. Losses at the gene ends were 3 bases for V and 3 bases for J; bases not matched to a gene: 7. The germline gives CDR1 LNHDA, CDR2 SQIVND (reference sequence). DNA for the CDR3: TGTGCCAGTAGTATTCAGCCACTAGCGGGGGGAACAGATACGCAGTATTTT. Amino acids: CASSIQPLAGGTDTQYF.

Judged by abundance, this clonotype is medium-sized (0.01 to 0.1%). V usage is TRBV6-1 and J usage is TRBJ1-1, with TRBD1 as a possible D gene (5 bases). The CDR3 sequence is 16 residues long. V was shortened by 7 bases and J by 1 base, with 19 bases between the two germline ends. Looked up from germline, CDR1 is MNHNS and CDR2 is SASEGT. The CDR3 nucleotides read TGTGCCAGCACCACCCCCCCGTGGGGGGAGAACACTGAAGCTTTCTTT. Residues: CASTTPPWGENTEAFF.

This chain connects TRBV7-2 to TRBJ1-3; no firm D call. The CDR3 extends over 14 amino acids. V was clipped by 5 bases and J by 2 bases, with 10 bases between them. Looked up from germline, CDR1 is SGHTA and CDR2 is FQGNSA. The CDR3 reads CASSPGSTGNTIYF. CDR3 DNA: TGTGCCAGCAGCCCGGGAAGTACTGGAAACACCATATATTTT.

The chain recombines TRBV5-1 with TRBJ2-2; D remains unclear. This CDR3 contains 14 residues. In germline, CDR1 is SGHRS, CDR2 YFSETQ. V was clipped by 6 bases and J by 6 bases, with 15 bases between them. The CDR3 is CASMLNPSAGELFF. The CDR3 DNA is TGCGCCAGCATGCTGAACCCCAGCGCCGGGGAGCTGTTTTTT.

This clonotype was seen only a few times. The V gene is TRBV27, the J gene TRBJ2-2; the D is unclear. Germline assignment: CDR1 MNHEY and CDR2 SMNVEV (reference sequence). The CDR3 extends over 14 amino acids. Between the trimmed V and J ends, which lost 3 bases and 1 base, there was a span of 6 bases. The DNA of the CDR3 is TGTGCCAGCAGTTTGTCGCGGAACACCGGGGAGCTGTTTTTT. Its protein product is CASSLSRNTGELFF.

The sample holds a few counts of this clonotype. The rearrangement joins TRBV19 to TRBJ1-5; TRBD1 matches at 11 bases. This CDR3 has 18 residues. With 3 bases clipped from V and 2 bases from J, the junction kept 9 bases outside the gene matches. The germline V gene encodes CDR1 LNHDA and CDR2 SQIVND (reference sequence). CDR3 sequence reads: CASSIGTGGALGNQPQHF. The CDR3 DNA sequence: TGTGCCAGTAGTATTGGGACAGGGGGGGCCTTGGGCAATCAGCCCCAGCATTTT.

This chain connects TRBV10-3 to TRBJ1-4; D is perhaps TRBD1 (6 bases). Deletions cut 2 bases from V and 0 bases from J, with 16 bases between. Germline V gene sequence: CDR1 ENHRY, CDR2 SYGVKD. The CDR3 contains 18 residues. In DNA, the CDR3 is TGTGCCATCAGTGAGGAACCAGGGGCCTATGCAACTAATGAAAAACTGTTTTTT. It codes for CAISEEPGAYATNEKLFF.

The sample holds one count of this clonotype. The rearrangement links TRBV18 to TRBJ1-1; no clear D gene. Germline V gene sequence: CDR1 KGHSH, CDR2 LQKENI. The CDR3 length is 13 residues. Trimming removed 8 bases from V and 5 bases from J, with 15 bases in between. The CDR3 region has the DNA TGTGCCAGCGCAGAGATGGCTGAGACTGAAGCTTTCTTT. Protein sequence: CASAEMAETEAFF.

The rearrangement links TRBV18 to TRBJ1-5; no clear D. Germline CDR1 and CDR2: KGHSH and LQKENI. Trimming took off 5 bases at V and 1 base at J, with 15 bases between the two ends. The CDR3 has 16 amino acids. The CDR3: CASSEGAMGSNQPQHF. CDR3 DNA: TGTGCCAGCTCAGAGGGAGCGATGGGGAGCAATCAGCCCCAGCATTTT.

This clonotype has a handful of counts. The chain couples TRBV2 to TRBJ2-7, with TRBD1 matching 12 bases. Germline CDR1 is SNHLY and CDR2 is FYNNEI. The CDR3 is made up of 15 amino acids. With 6 bases clipped from V and 5 bases from J, the junction kept 8 bases outside the gene matches. The CDR3 coding sequence is TGTGCCAGCAGCGTCTCGGGACAGGGGGCCCACGAGCAGTACTTC. Its protein is CASSVSGQGAHEQYF.

This chain uses TRBV9 with TRBJ1-2; 9 nucleotides match TRBD1. CDR1 is SGDLS, CDR2 YYNGEE, per germline. Trimming removed 4 bases from V and 4 bases from J; junction bases left unmatched: 14. The CDR3 runs to 17 residues. Here the CDR3 reads CASSHITGTGYLYGYTF. The CDR3 DNA is TGTGCCAGCAGCCACATTACCGGGACAGGGTATCTCTATGGCTACACCTTC.

CDR3 loop: CASSTSRGVWHEQFF. The CDR3 DNA is TGTGCCAGCAGTACCAGCAGGGGGGTTTGGCATGAGCAGTTCTTC. V is TRBV6-1 and J is TRBJ2-1, with D perhaps matching TRBD1 (7 bases). The germline V gene encodes CDR1 MNHNS and CDR2 SASEGT. This CDR3 has 15 amino acids. The germline V and J ends were trimmed by 5 bases and 8 bases, with 19 bases remaining between them.

This clonotype was counted only a few times. The J gene is TRBJ1-2, the V gene TRBV29-1; D gene uncertain. V lost 3 bases, J lost 5 bases, and 10 bases lay in between. Germline V gives CDR1 SQVTM, CDR2 ANQGSEA. The CDR3 contains 12 residues. The CDR3 here is CSVEVKLYGYTF. The CDR3 nucleotides are TGCAGCGTTGAGGTCAAATTATATGGCTACACCTTC.

This clonotype was observed a handful of times. The chain combines TRBV7-9 with TRBJ2-4; TRBD1 aligns across 8 bases. The J call may be wrong; the DNA end is better matched by TRBJ2-5. CDR1 SEHNR and CDR2 FQNEAQ come from the germline V gene (reference sequence). This CDR3 has 14 amino acids. The CDR3 nucleotides are TGTGCCAGCAGCTCCTACAGGGGGGTGGAGACCCAGTACTTC. Translating it yields CASSSYRGVETQYF.

The rearrangement uses TRBV7-8 and TRBJ2-3, with 11 bases aligning to TRBD2. Unmatched junction bases numbered 3, after V lost 5 bases and J lost 2 bases. The CDR3 runs 15 residues. Germline CDR1 reads SGHVS; CDR2 reads FQNEAQ. The DNA for the CDR3 is TGTGCCAGCAGCCGGGGACTAGCGGTCACAGATACGCAGTATTTT. Translating gives CASSRGLAVTDTQYF. Complete variable domain (other parts from reference TRBV7-8 and TRBJ2-3): GAGVSQSPRYKVAKRGQDVALRCDPISGHVSLFWYQQALGQGPEFLTYFQNEAQLDKSGLPSDRFFAERPEGSVSTLKIQRTQQEDSAVYLCASSRGLAVTDTQYFGPGTRLTVL.

The chain combines TRBV5-4 with TRBJ2-7; 7 nucleotides line up with TRBD2. V was clipped by 4 bases and J by 6 bases; unmatched bases: 10. Per germline, CDR1 SGHNT and CDR2 YYREEE (reference sequence). This CDR3 spans 14 amino acids. The CDR3 here is CASSPSGTIGEQYF. Here the CDR3 DNA reads TGTGCCAGCAGCCCGTCCGGGACTATCGGCGAGCAGTACTTC.

Here the CDR3 DNA reads TGTGCCAGTAGTAGCCGGGTTGGGGGAGATCGTGGCAATCAGCCCCAGCATTTT. It translates to CASSSRVGGDRGNQPQHF. The genes are TRBV19 and TRBJ1-5, with D perhaps TRBD1 (5 bases). The length of the CDR3 is 18 residues. The germline gives CDR1 LNHDA, CDR2 SQIVND (reference sequence). Trimming removed 4 bases at V and 2 bases at J, with 21 bases between.

DNA of the CDR3: TGTGCCAGTAGTCTCCCCCGGACAGGTCATGTCTATGGCTACACCTTC. As protein: CASSLPRTGHVYGYTF. The chain combines TRBV19 with TRBJ1-2, with TRBD1 matching over 7 bases. The trim removed 5 bases at V and 4 bases at J, leaving 13 bases unmatched. CDR3 length: 16 amino acids. Germline-derived CDR1 and CDR2 are LNHDA and SQIVND (reference sequence). Filled out from reference TRBV19 and TRBJ1-2, the complete variable domain reads DGGITQSPKYLFRKEGQNVTLSCEQNLNHDAMYWYRQDPGQGLRLIYYSQIVNDFQKGDIAEGYSVSREKKESFPLTVTSAQKNPTAFYLCASSLPRTGHVYGYTFGSGTRLTVV.

The J gene is TRBJ2-3, the V gene TRBV18; D ambiguous. Germline V CDR1 and CDR2: KGHSH, LQKENI. The CDR3 totals 13 residues. Trimming pared 4 bases from V and 6 bases from J, leaving 11 bases between. The DNA for the CDR3 is TGTGCCAGCTCACTACATGGCAGGGATACGCAGTATTTT. Amino acids: CASSLHGRDTQYF.